This T cell receptor beta chain is from a study of cytotoxic CD8 clonotypes in ibrutinib-treated CLL (dated by TCRdb to about 2021). Turning to the overall study: The cohort included roughly 15 treatment-naive and about a dozen relapsed/refractory patients; about 17 were IGHV unmutated. Responses were partial in around 25 patients and complete in 2; after median approximately 69 months follow-up, about 14 stayed in remission and approximately twelve progressed. Of the 90 or so people in the trial, some 28 had longitudinal samples available. All remission and progressive disease samples were collected while patients were still receiving ibrutinib. Response samples were taken after a median of roughly eleven months on treatment, ranging from roughly 6 to 36 months. On average, each sample had roughly 260,000 productive templates and more than 75,000 productive rearrangements. Cryopreserved peripheral blood mononuclear cells were obtained prior to treatment, at the time of response, and at either disease progression or sustained remission.

Notes on this clone: Its binding antigen is unknown. Within one base of it there is no much larger clone, and no base qualities were kept.

According to the study, the label for this sample's time point signals: approximately twelve months on ibrutinib. For TCR beta library preparation, around 2 micrograms of genomic DNA were isolated from cryopreserved PBMCs. High-throughput TCR beta sequencing was performed on longitudinal blood samples from CLL patients receiving ibrutinib monotherapy. The patients took part in an open-label, single-center phase 2 trial of ibrutinib monotherapy. Deletion took 4 bases off V and 5 bases off J, with a span of 15 bases between the germline ends. CDR1 SGHRS and CDR2 YFSETQ were looked up in the germline V gene. From the cysteine through the phenylalanine, the CDR3 covers 14 amino acids. The CDR3 DNA has 42 bases and is translated from base 1. General findings and caveats noted by the study authors: At ibrutinib response clonality went up, during sustained remission it held steady, and at progression it dropped back toward baseline. Sampling times were not matched between patients in sustained remission and patients whose disease was progressing, and lymph node repertoires were not examined. Public clonotypes were found to be uncommon and were observed to contract or remain stable during treatment; the increase in clonality was shown to reflect expansion of private clonotypes at ibrutinib response. Baseline clonality was found to be higher than that of age-matched healthy donors and was strongly correlated with circulating CD8+ T-cell counts.

The goal of deep resolution MiSeq sequencing was a depth between 1 in 1 million and 1 in 200,000 T cells, and coverage averaged 10x per clonotype. The immunoSEQ hsTCRB Kit was used to generate the TCR beta libraries. As for the authors' bioinformatics: The data were analyzed with ImmunoSEQ Analyzer and ImmunoSEQ Data Assistant, and V, D and J gene assignments followed IMGT definitions. Clonality, with values ranging from 0 to 1, was calculated as one minus the normalized Shannon entropy of productive rearrangement frequencies. Only overrepresented clonotypes making up at least 0.05% of the repertoire of each patient were included in the public clonotype analysis. About a dozen age-matched healthy donor repertoires from immuneACCESS served as clonality controls. The immuneACCESS repertoire file appears here via TCRdb, limited to in-frame rearrangements. These files lack a portion of the clones; in checked studies, under half of the deficit traces to unresolved V genes, and the cause of the others is not known. V, J and clone size reflect that table, while D and trimming were determined from the DNA. This sample has some 140,000 clones in its table, and roughly 90% of those were observed once. The ten largest clones capture 10% to 13% of the sample.

The chain employs TRBV5-1 and TRBJ2-5; the best D guess is TRBD2, with 6 bases matching. The sequences come from PBMCs, collected after 12 months of ibrutinib treatment. This receptor was identified in a human donor with chronic lymphocytic leukemia. The CDR3 region reads CASSLGGATETQYF. The DNA sequence is TGCGCCAGCAGCCTCGGGGGAGCGACCGAGACCCAGTACTTC.